This T cell receptor beta chain stems from a study of T cell responses to AZD1222 COVID-19 vaccine. Study-level findings and limits: White British people made up most donors, females outnumbered males, and clonal diversity was possibly underestimated. The number of AZD1222 recipients seropositive at baseline was only five to seven. Spike-specific TCR breadth and depth both grew after two AZD1222 doses.

Sequencing used immunoSEQ multiplex PCR; TCRdb keeps in-frame clones, though not all of them. The sample carries fewer than 30,000 clones, about 85% recorded once. Regarding this clone: Its antigen remains unknown.

The CDR3 contains 14 residues. Looked up from germline, CDR1 is SGDLS and CDR2 is YYNGEE. Trimming shortened V by 0 bases and J by 0 bases, and 7 bases separated the two germline ends. Pooled together were second doses at about 4 or about 12 weeks. The chain recombines TRBV9 with TRBJ2-7; D is unclear. The clonotype was recovered from an adult who received the AZD1222 COVID-19 vaccine. The source was peripheral blood, collected 28 days after the second AZD1222 dose. The DNA for the CDR3 is TGTGCCAGCAGCGTAGGTGATAGCTCCTACGAGCAGTACTTC. This encodes CASSVGDSSYEQYF.